This T cell receptor (beta chain) was identified during a study of shared clonotypes between healthy human individuals. Notes on the study in general: Around 5% was the fraction of naive CD4 clonotypes found shared across a few donors.

Produced via immunoSEQ multiplex PCR; TCRdb's table is partial and in-frame only. The repertoire holds 700,000 or so clones, with more than 70% as singletons. The CDR3 is made up of 14 amino acids. Germline V gene sequence: CDR1 SGHRS, CDR2 YFSETQ. Trimming cost V 0 bases and J 5 bases, with 12 bases left between them. Concerning this clone itself: Its antigen is still unknown.

The origin of this receptor is a woman in her thirties in good health. Sequencing input: memory CD4+ T cells sorted from blood. Stated subset: CD45RA-negative fraction. The chain recombines TRBV5-1 with TRBJ2-7; tentatively, D is TRBD2 (5 bases). In nucleotides, the CDR3 is TGCGCCAGCAGCTTGGACCCCGCCGGGAACGAGCAGTACTTC. Translating gives CASSLDPAGNEQYF.